Listed here are 9 T cell receptor beta chains from one sample, sequenced in a study of T cell repertoires in cytomegalovirus infection. No antigens are known for them. TCRdb itself ran the reads through MiXCR, one entry per CDR3 protein. In the table there are 700,000 to 900,000 distinct CDR3 sequences, just under 30% of which are singletons. The source material was cultured CD8+ T cells from PBMCs, sampled from culture after CMV antigen stimulation. The receptors were gathered from a human donor in good health (CMV status not recorded). Some clones in this sample may be carry-over from other donors' samples.

This chain connects TRBV7-9 to TRBJ1-2, with 8 bases that match TRBD1. The CDR3 runs 14 residues. V was clipped by 6 bases and J by 8 bases; unmatched bases: 11. Germline V gene lookup returns CDR1 SEHNR and CDR2 FQNEAQ (reference sequence). In nucleotides, the CDR3 is TGTGCCAGCAGGCACCCCGGGACAGGAAACGGCTACACCTTC. This sequence encodes CASRHPGTGNGYTF.

This clonotype was seen more than once but under ten times. The germline gene is not matched at one end of the junction; a read error may be the cause. The chain recombines TRBV5-4 with TRBJ2-1; TRBD1 matches at 8 bases. CDR3 length: 13 amino acids. Germline CDR1 reads SGHNT; CDR2 reads YYREEE (reference sequence). The CDR3 reads CASSSGGGGEGIF. The CDR3 bases are TGTGCCAGCAGTTCAGGGGGCGGAGGTGAGGGGATCTTC. The full variable domain, its missing parts supplied by reference TRBV5-4 and TRBJ2-1, is ETGVTQSPTHLIKTRGQQVTLRCSSQSGHNTVSWYQQALGQGPQFIFQYYREEENGRGNFPPRFSGLQFPNYSSELNVNALELDDSALYLCASSSGGGGEGIFGPGTRLTVL.

There are a few counts of this clonotype. The chain has TRBV10-3 and TRBJ1-4; D is unresolved. V shed 10 bases and J shed 8 bases, with 8 bases lying between them. The CDR3 totals 10 residues. Looked up from germline, CDR1 is ENHRY and CDR2 is SYGVKD. The CDR3 loop is CATRGEKLFF. For the CDR3, the DNA is TGTGCCACCCGTGGCGAAAAACTGTTTTTT.

About this clonotype itself: One junction end disagrees with the germline gene, perhaps due to a read error. The rearrangement uses TRBV12-3 or TRBV12-4 and TRBJ2-6; perhaps TRBD1 as D (5 bases). The CDR3 is 16 amino acids. The CDR3 DNA is TGTGCCAGCAGGAATCGACGACACTCTGGGGCTAACGTCCTGACTTTC. It yields the protein CASRNRRHSGANVLTF.

This clonotype was counted a few times. CDR3: CASSPHAPGQGVDNYGYTF. DNA for the CDR3: TGTGCCAGCAGCCCCCACGCCCCGGGACAGGGGGTTGATAACTATGGCTACACCTTC. The V and J genes are TRBV7-4 and TRBJ1-2, with TRBD1 matching 11 bases. CDR3 length: 19 amino acids. Germline V lookup: CDR1 SGHVT, CDR2 SQSDAQ. The trim removed 5 bases at V and 1 base at J, leaving 15 bases unmatched.

The chain has TRBV6-5 and TRBJ2-5, with TRBD2 as a possible D gene (6 bases). Between the trimmed V and J ends, which lost 0 bases and 7 bases, there was a span of 15 bases. This CDR3 comprises 15 residues. CDR1 MNHEY and CDR2 SVGAGI come from the germline V gene. In DNA, the CDR3 is TGTGCCAGCAGTTACTCCCGGGGCGGGGTTGTGACCCAGTACTTC. It codes for CASSYSRGGVVTQYF.

The chain carries TRBV27 and TRBJ1-1; the D is unclear. Between the trimmed V and J ends, which lost 6 bases and 7 bases, there was a span of 15 bases. This CDR3 is 13 amino acids long. Looked up from germline, CDR1 is MNHEY and CDR2 is SMNVEV (reference sequence). CDR3 in amino acids: CASRVLGYGEAFF. The CDR3 nucleotides read TGTGCCAGCAGGGTATTGGGTTACGGTGAAGCTTTCTTT.

In this sample, this clonotype turned up many times. The rearrangement links TRBV7-9 to TRBJ1-4, with 7 bases lining up with TRBD1. The J segment lost 6 bases and the V segment lost 6 bases, leaving 10 bases of the junction unmatched. CDR1 and CDR2 (germline): SEHNR, FQNEAQ (reference sequence). CDR3 length equals 15 residues. Here the CDR3 DNA reads TGTGCCAGCAGGCCCGCGACAGGGAGTGATGAAAAACTGTTTTTT. This sequence encodes CASRPATGSDEKLFF. The full variable domain, its missing parts supplied by reference TRBV7-9 and TRBJ1-4, is DTGVSQNPRHKITKRGQNVTFRCDPISEHNRLYWYRQTLGQGPEFLTYFQNEAQLEKSRLLSDRFSAERPKGSFSTLEIQRTEQGDSAMYLCASRPATGSDEKLFFGSGTQLSVL.

The chain recombines TRBV6-2 or TRBV6-3 with TRBJ1-1; D is possibly TRBD1 (5 bases). The V gene lost 5 bases and the J gene lost 0 bases, with 10 bases spanning the gap. CDR1 MNHEY and CDR2 SVGEGT come from the germline V gene. CDR3 size: 14 residues. CDR3 DNA sequence: TGTGCCAGCAGTGCAGGGTTCTTGAACACTGAAGCTTTCTTT. Its protein is CASSAGFLNTEAFF.